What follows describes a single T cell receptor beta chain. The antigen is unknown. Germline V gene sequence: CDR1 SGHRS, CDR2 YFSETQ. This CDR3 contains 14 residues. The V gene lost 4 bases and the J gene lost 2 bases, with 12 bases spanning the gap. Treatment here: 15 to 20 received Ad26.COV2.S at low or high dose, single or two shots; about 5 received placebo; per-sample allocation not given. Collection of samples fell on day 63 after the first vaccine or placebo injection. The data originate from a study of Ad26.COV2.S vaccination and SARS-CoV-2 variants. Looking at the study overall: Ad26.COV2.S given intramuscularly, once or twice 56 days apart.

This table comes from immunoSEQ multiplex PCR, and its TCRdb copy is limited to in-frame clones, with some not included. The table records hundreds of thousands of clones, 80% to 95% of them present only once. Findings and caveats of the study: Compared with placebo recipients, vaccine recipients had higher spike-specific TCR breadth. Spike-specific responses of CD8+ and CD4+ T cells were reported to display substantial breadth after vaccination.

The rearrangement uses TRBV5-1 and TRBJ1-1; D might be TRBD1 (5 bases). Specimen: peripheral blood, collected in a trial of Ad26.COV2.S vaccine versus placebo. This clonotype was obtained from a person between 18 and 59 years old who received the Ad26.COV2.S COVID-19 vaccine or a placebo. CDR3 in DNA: TGCGCCAGCAGCCCTGGGGCGGTAAACACTGAAGCTTTCTTT. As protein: CASSPGAVNTEAFF.